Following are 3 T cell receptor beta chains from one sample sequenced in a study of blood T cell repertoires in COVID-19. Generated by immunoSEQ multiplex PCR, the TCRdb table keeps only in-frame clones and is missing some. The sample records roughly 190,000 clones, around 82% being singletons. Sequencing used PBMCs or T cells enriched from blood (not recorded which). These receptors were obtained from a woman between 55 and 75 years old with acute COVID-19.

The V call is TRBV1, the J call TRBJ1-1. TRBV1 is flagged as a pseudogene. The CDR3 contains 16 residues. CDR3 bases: TGCACCAGCAGCCAAGATCGGCGGGAGGGGGACACTGAAGCTTTCTTT. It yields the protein CTSSQDRREGDTEAFF.

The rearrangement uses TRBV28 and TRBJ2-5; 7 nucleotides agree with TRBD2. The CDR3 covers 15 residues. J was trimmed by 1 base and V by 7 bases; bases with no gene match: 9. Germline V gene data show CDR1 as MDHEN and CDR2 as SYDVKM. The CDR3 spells CASTPWGGSQETQYF. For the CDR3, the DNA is TGTGCCAGCACCCCGTGGGGGGGGTCCCAAGAGACCCAGTACTTC.

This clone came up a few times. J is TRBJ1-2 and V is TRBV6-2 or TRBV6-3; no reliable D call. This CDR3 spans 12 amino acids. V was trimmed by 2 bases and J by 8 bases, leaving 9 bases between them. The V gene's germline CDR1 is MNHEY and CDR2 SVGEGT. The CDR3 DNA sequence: TGTGCCAGCAGTTACACGCGAGCGGGCTACACCTTC. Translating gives CASSYTRAGYTF.